This T cell receptor (beta chain) was obtained from a study of T-cell memory formation after mild COVID-19. Study background: The TCR clusters were mostly specific to one donor.

Using constant-segment primers, 5'RACE produced TCR alpha and TCR beta cDNA libraries carrying sample barcodes and UMIs. TCRdb analysed the 5' RACE reads with MiXCR anew, one entry per CDR3 protein. The sample includes under 90,000 distinct CDR3 sequences, approximately 14% of them seen just once. On this clonotype: Antigen specificity is unknown.

Overall study findings and caveats: Contracting CD4+ clones were located mainly in CM and EM, and CD8+ clones in EMRA. CD4+ bias marked clones expanding day 15 to 37, unlike balanced contracting clones.

With 8 bases removed from V and 3 bases from J, the gap between germline ends came to 16 bases. There are 14 residues in the CDR3. The rearrangement links TRBV12-3 or TRBV12-4 to TRBJ2-5; D tentatively fits TRBD1 or TRBD2 (5 bases each). The sequencing sample was made of PBMCs or a T cell subset sorted from them (not recorded which). This clonotype was sampled from an adult woman who had mild COVID-19 (a few samples of this study predate the infection). Cell type and time point are not known. The CDR3 is CASGPGTLKETQYF. Here the CDR3 DNA reads TGTGCCAGCGGCCCCGGGACGCTAAAAGAGACCCAGTACTTC.